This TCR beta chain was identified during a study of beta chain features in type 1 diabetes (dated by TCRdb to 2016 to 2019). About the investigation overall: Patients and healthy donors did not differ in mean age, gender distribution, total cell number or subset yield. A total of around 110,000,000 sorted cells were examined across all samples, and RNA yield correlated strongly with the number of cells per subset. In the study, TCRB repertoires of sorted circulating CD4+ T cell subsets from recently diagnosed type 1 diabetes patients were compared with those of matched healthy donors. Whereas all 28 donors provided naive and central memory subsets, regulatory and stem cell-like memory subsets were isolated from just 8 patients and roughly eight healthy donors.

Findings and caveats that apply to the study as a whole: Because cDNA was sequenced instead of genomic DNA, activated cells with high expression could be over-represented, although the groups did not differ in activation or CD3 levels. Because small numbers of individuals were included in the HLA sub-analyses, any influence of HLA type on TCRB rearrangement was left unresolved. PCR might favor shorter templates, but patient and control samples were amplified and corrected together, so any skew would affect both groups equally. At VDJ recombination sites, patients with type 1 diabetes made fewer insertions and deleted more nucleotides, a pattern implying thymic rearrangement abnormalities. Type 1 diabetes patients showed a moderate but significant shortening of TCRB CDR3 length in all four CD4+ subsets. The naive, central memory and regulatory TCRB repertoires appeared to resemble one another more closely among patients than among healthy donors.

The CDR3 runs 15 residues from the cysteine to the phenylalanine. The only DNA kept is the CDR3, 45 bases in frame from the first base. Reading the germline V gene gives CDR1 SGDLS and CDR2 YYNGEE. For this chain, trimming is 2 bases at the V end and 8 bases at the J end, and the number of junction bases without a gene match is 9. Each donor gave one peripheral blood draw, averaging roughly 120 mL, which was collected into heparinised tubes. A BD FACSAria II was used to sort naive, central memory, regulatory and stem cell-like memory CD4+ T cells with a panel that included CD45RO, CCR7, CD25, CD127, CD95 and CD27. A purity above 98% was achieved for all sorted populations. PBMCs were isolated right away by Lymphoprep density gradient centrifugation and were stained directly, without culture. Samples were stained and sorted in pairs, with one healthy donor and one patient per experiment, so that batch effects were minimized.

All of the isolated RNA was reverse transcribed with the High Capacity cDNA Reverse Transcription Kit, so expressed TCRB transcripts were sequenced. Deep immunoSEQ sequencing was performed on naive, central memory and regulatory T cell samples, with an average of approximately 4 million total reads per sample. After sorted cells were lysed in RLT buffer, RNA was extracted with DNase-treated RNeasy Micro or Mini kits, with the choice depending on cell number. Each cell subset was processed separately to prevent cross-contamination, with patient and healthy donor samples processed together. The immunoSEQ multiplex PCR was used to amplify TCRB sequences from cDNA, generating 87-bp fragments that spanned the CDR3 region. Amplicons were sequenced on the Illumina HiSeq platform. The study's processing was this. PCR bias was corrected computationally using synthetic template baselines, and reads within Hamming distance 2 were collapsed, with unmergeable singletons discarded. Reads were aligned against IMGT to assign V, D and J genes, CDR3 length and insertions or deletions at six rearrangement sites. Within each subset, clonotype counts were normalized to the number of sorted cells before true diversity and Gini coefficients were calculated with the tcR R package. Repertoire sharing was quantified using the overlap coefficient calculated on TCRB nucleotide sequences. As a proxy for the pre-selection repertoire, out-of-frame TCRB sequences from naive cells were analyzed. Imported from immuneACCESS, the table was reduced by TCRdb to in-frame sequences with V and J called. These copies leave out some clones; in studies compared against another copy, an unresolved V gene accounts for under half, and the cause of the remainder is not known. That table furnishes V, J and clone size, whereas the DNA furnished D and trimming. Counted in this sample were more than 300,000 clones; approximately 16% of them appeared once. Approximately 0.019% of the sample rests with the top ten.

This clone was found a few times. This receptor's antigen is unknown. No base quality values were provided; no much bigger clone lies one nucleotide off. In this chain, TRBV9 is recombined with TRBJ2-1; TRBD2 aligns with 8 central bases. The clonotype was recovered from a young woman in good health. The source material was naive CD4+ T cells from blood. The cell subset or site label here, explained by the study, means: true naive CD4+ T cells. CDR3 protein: CASSVGSGSGYEQFF. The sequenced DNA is TGTGCCAGCAGCGTGGGGAGCGGGAGTGGCTATGAGCAGTTCTTC.